This T cell receptor beta chain was retrieved from a study of cytomegalovirus exposure and HLA in healthy donors. This clone occurred a few times. Primers: 60 Vbeta forward and 13 Jbeta reverse. Profiled with immunoSEQ multiplex PCR; TCRdb holds only in-frame clones, not every one. The data contain 120,000 or so clones, over 6.5% of them singletons. V was pared by 4 bases and J by 0 bases, with 5 bases of the junction left unmatched. The CDR3 runs 15 residues. Germline CDR1 and CDR2: SGHDT and YYEEEE. Sequencing input: PBMCs. The genes are TRBV5-6 and TRBJ1-1; 8 bases agree with TRBD1. This receptor was identified in a woman between 40 and 50 years old in good health and CMV-seropositive. This CDR3 reads CASSPQTGVNTEAFF. As DNA, the CDR3 is TGTGCCAGCAGCCCTCAGACAGGGGTGAACACTGAAGCTTTCTTT.